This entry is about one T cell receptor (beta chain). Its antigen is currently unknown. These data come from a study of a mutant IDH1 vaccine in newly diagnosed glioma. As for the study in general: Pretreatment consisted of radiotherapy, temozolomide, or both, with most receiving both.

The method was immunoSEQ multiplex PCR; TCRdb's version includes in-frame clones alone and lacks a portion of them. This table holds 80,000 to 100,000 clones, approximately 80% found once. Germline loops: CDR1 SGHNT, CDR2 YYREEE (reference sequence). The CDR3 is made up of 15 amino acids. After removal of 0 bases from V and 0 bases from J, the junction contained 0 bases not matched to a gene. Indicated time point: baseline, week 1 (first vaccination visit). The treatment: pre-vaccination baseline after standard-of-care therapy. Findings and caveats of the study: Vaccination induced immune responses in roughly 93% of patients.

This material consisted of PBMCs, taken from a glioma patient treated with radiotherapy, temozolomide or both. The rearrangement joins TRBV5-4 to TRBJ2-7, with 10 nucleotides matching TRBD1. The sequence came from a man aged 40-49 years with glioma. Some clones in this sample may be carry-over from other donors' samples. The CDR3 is CASSLGTGGSYEQYF. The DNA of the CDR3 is TGTGCCAGCAGCTTGGGGACAGGGGGCTCCTACGAGCAGTACTTC.